The clone carrying this T cell receptor (beta chain) was seen many times. This sample was taken from a study of human T cells and chemical hapten exposure. Time point here: patch test 1, 2 weeks after DPC sensitization. Sample treatment: therapeutic diphenylcyclopropenone sensitization with weekly scalp DPC. Losses at the gene ends were 4 bases for V and 4 bases for J; bases not matched to a gene: 4. Germline V gives CDR1 SGHRS, CDR2 YFSETQ. The CDR3 has 13 residues. TCRdb passed the RACE reads through MiXCR, listing each CDR3 protein once. The sample shows 180,000 or so distinct CDR3 sequences, approximately 15% of them seen only once.

The TCR was taken from a woman in her 30s with alopecia areata. Some clones in this sample may be carry-over from other donors' samples. The specimen was whole blood, collected in connection with sensitization to the hapten diphenylcyclopropenone (DPC). The rearrangement uses TRBV5-1 and TRBJ1-2, with TRBD1 matching over 7 bases. CDR3 DNA: TGCGCCAGCAGCGAGCAGGGGGTCTATGGCTACACCTTC. Translated: CASSEQGVYGYTF.